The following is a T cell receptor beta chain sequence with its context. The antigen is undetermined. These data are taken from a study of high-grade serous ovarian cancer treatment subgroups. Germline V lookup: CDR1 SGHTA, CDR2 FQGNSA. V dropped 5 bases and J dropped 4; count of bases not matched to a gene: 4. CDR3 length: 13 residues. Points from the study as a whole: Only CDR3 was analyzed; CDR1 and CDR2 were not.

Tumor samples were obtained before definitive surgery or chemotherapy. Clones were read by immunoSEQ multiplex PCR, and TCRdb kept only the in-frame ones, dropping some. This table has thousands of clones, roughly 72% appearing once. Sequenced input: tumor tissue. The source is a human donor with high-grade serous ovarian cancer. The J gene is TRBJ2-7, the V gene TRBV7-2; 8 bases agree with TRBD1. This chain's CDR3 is CASSRDRFYEQYF. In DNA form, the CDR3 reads TGTGCCAGCAGCCGGGACAGGTTTTACGAGCAGTACTTC.